Listed below are T cell receptor beta chains from one sample, sequenced in a study of cytomegalovirus exposure and HLA in healthy donors. The assay was immunoSEQ multiplex PCR, and TCRdb's table has in-frame clones only and misses some. The data hold about 58,000 clones, with roughly nine tenths observed a single time. The sample taken for sequencing was PBMCs. These receptors were taken from a man between 18 and 35 years old in good health and CMV-seronegative. Both conserved end residues are part of each CDR3. Fields, in order: D gene, J gene, clone size, V gene, CDR3 DNA, CDR3 protein. The D gene is left open where the match is weak. The size entry is marked missing in some rows and otherwise reads once, few, many or a size class.

d_call: -; j_call: TRBJ2-7; clone_size: -; v_call: TRBV2; cdr3_nt: TGTGCCAGCAGTGATCCGGGATATCGTTGGTACTTC; cdr3_aa: CASSDPGYRWYF
d_call: -; j_call: TRBJ2-7; clone_size: -; v_call: TRBV29-1; cdr3_nt: TGCAGCGCCGTTAGCGGTACCTACGAGCAGTACTTC; cdr3_aa: CSAVSGTYEQYF
d_call: TRBD1; j_call: TRBJ1-5; clone_size: -; v_call: TRBV6-1; cdr3_nt: TGTGCCAGCAGTAGGGACAGGGAGGGTTTTCAGCCCCAGCATTTT; cdr3_aa: CASSRDREGFQPQHF
d_call: -; j_call: TRBJ2-4; clone_size: -; v_call: TRBV27; cdr3_nt: TGTGCCAGCAGTTTCGGGGTGGGAGCCAAAAACATTCAGTACTTC; cdr3_aa: CASSFGVGAKNIQYF
d_call: TRBD1; j_call: TRBJ2-1; clone_size: -; v_call: TRBV11-2; cdr3_nt: TGTGCCAGCAGCCTCCGGACAGGGGTGGGCAATGAGCAGTTCTTC; cdr3_aa: CASSLRTGVGNEQFF
d_call: -; j_call: TRBJ2-2; clone_size: medium-sized; v_call: TRBV4-2; cdr3_nt: TGTGCCAGCAGCCCTGATCTGGAGGCTAACGGCGGGGAGCTGTTTTTT; cdr3_aa: CASSPDLEANGGELFF
d_call: -; j_call: TRBJ2-1; clone_size: -; v_call: TRBV9; cdr3_nt: TGTGCCAGCAGCCCGGCCAGTTGGTCGGCTGAGGAGTTCTTC; cdr3_aa: CASSPASWSAEEFF
d_call: TRBD1; j_call: TRBJ2-7; clone_size: -; v_call: TRBV27; cdr3_nt: TGTGCCAGCAGTCGGGACAGGGGCTACGAGCAGTACTTC; cdr3_aa: CASSRDRGYEQYF
d_call: -; j_call: TRBJ2-7; clone_size: -; v_call: TRBV5-4; cdr3_nt: TGTGCCAGCAGCTTGGGACTAGAGCAGTACTTC; cdr3_aa: CASSLGLEQYF
d_call: -; j_call: TRBJ1-1; clone_size: once; v_call: TRBV2; cdr3_nt: TGTGCCAGCAGGCCCCCAAGGGACAAAAATAAAGCTTTCTTT; cdr3_aa: CASRPPRDKNKAFF
d_call: -; j_call: TRBJ2-7; clone_size: -; v_call: TRBV28; cdr3_nt: TGTGCCAGCAGCTTGAACGACCAGGGCTACGAGCAGTACTTC; cdr3_aa: CASSLNDQGYEQYF